One sample yielded the 25 T cell receptor beta chains listed below, sequenced in a study of control samples from healthy donors and cancer patients. The table came from immunoSEQ multiplex PCR; TCRdb's copy has only in-frame clones and leaves some out. The profile shows 150,000 to 200,000 clones, just under 95% of them singletons. The sequencing sample was made of blood. Source of these receptors: a man aged 18 to 30 in good health.

The chain carries TRBV29-1 and TRBJ1-1; 7 bases agree with TRBD1. J lost 4 bases, V lost 3 bases, and 5 bases had no gene match. Per the germline V gene, CDR1 is SQVTM and CDR2 is ANQGSEA. CDR3 size: 13 residues. The CDR3 region has the DNA TGCAGCGTTGATACGGGACAGCTCACTGAAGCTTTCTTT. This codes for CSVDTGQLTEAFF.

The genes are TRBV18 and TRBJ2-1; a possible D gene is TRBD2 (7 bases). Germline V gene sequence: CDR1 KGHSH, CDR2 LQKENI. V lost 3 bases to trimming and J lost 1 base, with 13 bases between them. The CDR3 spans 16 residues. This chain's CDR3 is CASSPLGGGSYNEQFF. The CDR3 bases are TGTGCCAGCTCACCCTTAGGGGGGGGTTCCTACAATGAGCAGTTCTTC.

The V gene is TRBV4-1, the J gene TRBJ1-2; D is ambiguous. The CDR3 is 16 amino acids. The germline V gene has CDR1 MGHRA and CDR2 YSYEKL. V lost 0 bases, J lost 7 bases, and 18 bases lay in between. The CDR3 sequence: CASSQDLASSTGGYTF. For the CDR3, the DNA is TGCGCCAGCAGCCAAGACCTTGCCTCCTCGACGGGTGGCTACACCTTC.

The V and J genes are TRBV5-5 and TRBJ2-7; D gene uncertain. The V gene lost 2 bases and the J gene lost 2 bases, with 11 bases spanning the gap. In germline, CDR1 is SGHKS, CDR2 YYEKEE (reference sequence). The CDR3 is made up of 14 amino acids. In nucleotides, the CDR3 is TGTGCCAGCAGCTTCGCGGATTATACCTACGAGCAGTACTTC. Protein sequence: CASSFADYTYEQYF.

The chain carries TRBV6-5 and TRBJ2-1, with 8 bases aligning to TRBD1. This CDR3 has 14 amino acids. Germline assignment: CDR1 MNHEY and CDR2 SVGAGI. The V gene end was trimmed by 5 bases and the J gene end by 8 bases; junction bases not matched to a gene: 8. The CDR3 DNA is TGTGCCAGCAGTCCGTCAGGGGGCAAGGATGAGCAGTTCTTC. Amino acid sequence: CASSPSGGKDEQFF.

The CDR3 region is CASSPRGPNGELFF. Here the CDR3 DNA reads TGCGCCAGCAGCCCCAGGGGTCCCAACGGGGAGCTGTTTTTT. The chain has TRBV4-1 and TRBJ2-2; tentative D call: TRBD1 (6 bases). Germline V gene sequence: CDR1 MGHRA, CDR2 YSYEKL. V lost 4 bases and J lost 7, with 13 bases in between. The CDR3 contains 14 residues.

The chain couples TRBV24-1 to TRBJ1-1, with D perhaps TRBD1 (5 bases). Trimming pared 4 bases from V and 3 bases from J, leaving 14 bases between. This CDR3 contains 15 residues. Per germline, CDR1 KGHDR and CDR2 SFDVKD. CDR3 residues: CATSDTRRGDTEAFF. Written as DNA, the CDR3 is TGTGCCACCAGTGACACCCGCCGGGGGGACACTGAAGCTTTCTTT.

This rearrangement joins TRBV20-1 to TRBJ1-2; D gene uncertain. The CDR3 contains 11 residues. V lost 1 base and J lost 4, with 4 bases in between. Per germline, CDR1 DFQATT and CDR2 SNEGSKA (reference sequence). CDR3 loop: CSARGLYGYTF. CDR3 DNA sequence: TGCAGTGCTAGAGGACTCTATGGCTACACCTTC.

This sequence joins TRBV11-2 and TRBJ2-1; 8 bases line up with TRBD1. The CDR3 has 15 residues. V was pared by 2 bases and J by 4 bases, with 4 bases of the junction left unmatched. Germline V gives CDR1 SGHAT, CDR2 FQNNGV. The CDR3 DNA is TGTGCCAGCAGCTTACCAGGGGGCGCTTACAATGAGCAGTTCTTC. Encoded protein: CASSLPGGAYNEQFF.

This chain connects TRBV4-2 to TRBJ2-1; TRBD2 agrees at 7 bases. The germline V gene has CDR1 LGHNA and CDR2 YNFKEQ. The V gene end was trimmed by 4 bases and the J gene end by 4 bases; junction bases not matched to a gene: 7. This CDR3 contains 15 residues. In nucleotides, the CDR3 is TGTGCCAGCAGCCGAACAGGCGGGGGATACAATGAGCAGTTCTTC. Translated: CASSRTGGGYNEQFF.

The V gene is TRBV7-3, the J gene TRBJ1-4, with D uncertain. This CDR3 contains 15 residues. Germline CDR1 is SGHTA and CDR2 is FQGTGA. V dropped 5 bases and J dropped 1 base, with 11 bases sitting between them. The CDR3 region has the DNA TGTGCCAGCAGCAATCGGACCAAAACTAATGAAAAACTGTTTTTT. It translates to CASSNRTKTNEKLFF.

Turning to this clone: The identical CDR3 is also encoded by other nucleotide sequences in the sample. This rearrangement joins TRBV9 to TRBJ2-1; D is ambiguous. CDR1 is SGDLS, CDR2 YYNGEE, per germline. The CDR3 is made up of 13 amino acids. V shed 2 bases and J shed 3 bases, with 6 bases lying between them. In DNA form, the CDR3 reads TGTGCCAGCAGCGTGAGTGACTACAATGAGCAGTTCTTC. Translated, it gives CASSVSDYNEQFF.

The chain couples TRBV6-4 to TRBJ2-1; D not certain. The V and J ends lost 7 bases and 4 bases respectively, with 17 bases between them. The CDR3 consists of 15 residues. Germline CDR1 MRHNA, CDR2 SNTAGT. CDR3 in DNA: TGTGCCAGCAAAGTGGGCAACCTATGTTACAATGAGCAGTTCTTC. This translates into CASKVGNLCYNEQFF.

The chain carries TRBV5-1 and TRBJ2-7; D gene unclear. Per the germline V gene, CDR1 is SGHRS and CDR2 is YFSETQ. The CDR3 consists of 14 residues. Between the trimmed V and J ends, which lost 2 bases and 2 bases, there was a span of 11 bases. The CDR3 region has the DNA TGCGCCAGCAGCTTCAGAGGCCTAGCCTACGAGCAGTACTTC. It translates to CASSFRGLAYEQYF.

The gene calls are TRBV29-1 and TRBJ1-2; 7 positions match TRBD1. J gave up 4 bases and V 7 bases, and 9 bases lay outside the gene matches. CDR1 SQVTM and CDR2 ANQGSEA come from the germline V gene. This CDR3 is 13 amino acids long. CDR3: CSGETGPGYGYTF. As DNA, the CDR3 is TGCAGCGGTGAGACAGGGCCCGGCTATGGCTACACCTTC.

The V and J genes are TRBV27 and TRBJ2-7, with 8 bases that match TRBD1. Germline CDR1 MNHEY, CDR2 SMNVEV (reference sequence). The CDR3 sequence is 18 residues long. The junction had 14 bases not matched to a gene; V was cut back by 3 bases and J by 1 base. CDR3 nucleotide sequence: TGTGCCAGCAGTTTGTCCTATCACCAGGGGGCCGATTCCTACGAGCAGTACTTC. It yields the protein CASSLSYHQGADSYEQYF.

The count of this clone is one. This chain connects TRBV25-1 to TRBJ1-3; 7 nucleotides line up with TRBD1. The trim removed 3 bases at V and 3 bases at J, leaving 5 bases unmatched. This CDR3 is 15 amino acids long. The germline gives CDR1 MGHDK, CDR2 SYGVNS. The CDR3, as DNA: TGTGCCAGCAGTGACCCGGGACAGCTTGGAAACACCATATATTTT. Residues: CASSDPGQLGNTIYF.

The chain joins TRBV5-1 to TRBJ1-1; D uncertain. The CDR3 is 13 residues long. Germline CDR1 and CDR2: SGHRS and YFSETQ. Trimming removed 0 bases from V and 1 base from J, with 4 bases in between. DNA for the CDR3: TGCGCCAGCAGCTTGGCGTCGAACACTGAAGCTTTCTTT. It translates to CASSLASNTEAFF.

The V gene is TRBV2, the J gene TRBJ1-6; D remains unclear. Germline V gives CDR1 SNHLY, CDR2 FYNNEI. Trimming left V 7 bases short and J 7 bases short, with 8 bases between. The CDR3 consists of 12 residues. The CDR3 loop is CASKYTNSPLHF. The CDR3 nucleotides read TGTGCCAGCAAGTACACGAATTCACCCCTCCACTTT.

The chain combines TRBV6-5 with TRBJ1-3; no clear D. The CDR3 covers 14 residues. Trimming took 4 bases from V and 3 from J, leaving 10 bases between them. In germline, CDR1 is MNHEY, CDR2 SVGAGI. The CDR3 loop is CASSLSKGGNTIYF. CDR3 coding DNA: TGTGCCAGCAGTTTAAGTAAGGGTGGAAACACCATATATTTT.

This clone appeared once. This rearrangement joins TRBV18 to TRBJ2-4; 7 positions agree with TRBD1. Germline lookup yields CDR1 KGHSH and CDR2 LQKENI. The CDR3 consists of 14 residues. V shed 4 bases and J 3 bases; nucleotides not matched to a gene: 3. The CDR3 here is CASSLRDSKNIQYF. The CDR3 coding sequence is TGTGCCAGCTCACTCCGGGACAGCAAAAACATTCAGTACTTC.

J is TRBJ2-3 and V is TRBV11-2; 9 bases map to TRBD2. The CDR3 sequence is 16 residues long. The V and J ends lost 1 base and 6 bases, in that order; junction bases with no gene match: 8. The germline gives CDR1 SGHAT, CDR2 FQNNGV. CDR3 region: CASSLAGAGGWDTQYF. As DNA, the CDR3 is TGTGCCAGCAGCTTAGCAGGAGCGGGGGGTTGGGATACGCAGTATTTT.

The chain carries TRBV19 and TRBJ1-5, with 7 bases fitting TRBD1. J lost 1 base, V lost 11 bases, and 8 bases had no gene match. Germline values: CDR1 LNHDA, CDR2 SQIVND (reference sequence). The length of the CDR3 is 14 residues. CDR3 in amino acids: CAAEGQISNQPQHF. CDR3 in DNA: TGTGCCGCGGAGGGACAGATCAGCAATCAGCCCCAGCATTTT.

This sequence joins TRBV6-2 or TRBV6-3 and TRBJ2-5, with TRBD2 matching 10 bases. From germline, CDR1 is MNHEY and CDR2 SVGEGT. V was clipped by 4 bases and J by 2 bases; unmatched bases: 1. The CDR3 spans 14 residues. CDR3 in amino acids: CASSSTSGQETQYF. Here the CDR3 DNA reads TGTGCCAGCAGTTCGACTAGCGGGCAAGAGACCCAGTACTTC.

This chain joins TRBV5-6 and TRBJ1-6; D call uncertain. V gave up 0 bases and J gave up 0 bases, with 7 bases separating them. The CDR3 is made up of 16 amino acids. CDR1 is SGHDT and CDR2 is YYEEEE in the germline V gene. Here the CDR3 reads CASSLGGNSYNSPLHF. Here the CDR3 DNA reads TGTGCCAGCAGCTTGGGAGGAAACTCCTATAATTCACCCCTCCACTTT.